This is a list of T cell receptor beta chains from one sample in a study of T-cell memory formation after mild COVID-19. Each CDR3 protein is one row after TCRdb ran MiXCR on the 5' RACE reads. The top ten hold about a fifth of the sample, which has 310,000 or so distinct CDR3 sequences, less than 20% seen once. The sequenced sample was PBMCs or a T cell subset sorted from them (not recorded which). These receptors were collected from a man aged 18 to 30 who had mild COVID-19 (a few samples of this study predate the infection). Cell type and time point are not known. Both conserved end residues are part of each CDR3. Each record gives: D gene, J gene, clone size, V gene, CDR3 DNA, CDR3 protein. The D gene is left open where the match is weak. The size of a clone is reported for some rows only, either as once, few or many, or as a class for expanded clones.

D gene: .
J gene: TRBJ1-1
clone size: many
V gene: TRBV29-1
CDR3 DNA: TGCAGCGTTGATTTGCAGGTTTTGAGCACTGAAGCTTTCTTT
CDR3 protein: CSVDLQVLSTEAFF

D gene: TRBD1
J gene: TRBJ2-3
clone size: many
V gene: TRBV10-2
CDR3 DNA: TGCGCCAGCAGTGCAGACAGGGTGCTCACAGATACGCAGTATTTT
CDR3 protein: CASSADRVLTDTQYF

D gene: TRBD2
J gene: TRBJ2-3
clone size: few
V gene: TRBV28
CDR3 DNA: TGTGCCTCCCACGGGCAAACGGGAGGGAAGAGCACAGATACGCAGTATTTT
CDR3 protein: CASHGQTGGKSTDTQYF

D gene: TRBD1
J gene: TRBJ2-4
clone size: .
V gene: TRBV5-1
CDR3 DNA: TGCGCCAGCAGTTCCAGGGACAGGGTAAACATTCAGTACTTC
CDR3 protein: CASSSRDRVNIQYF

D gene: .
J gene: TRBJ1-1
clone size: .
V gene: TRBV6-5
CDR3 DNA: TGTGCCAGCAGTTACGGGGCAGGGGCTCAGGCTTTCTTT
CDR3 protein: CASSYGAGAQAFF

D gene: .
J gene: TRBJ2-1
clone size: .
V gene: TRBV6-2/TRBV6-3
CDR3 DNA: TGTGCCAGCAGTTACCGGGGCCAACTATCCTGGCAGTTCTTC
CDR3 protein: CASSYRGQLSWQFF

D gene: TRBD2
J gene: TRBJ2-1
clone size: .
V gene: TRBV7-2
CDR3 DNA: TGTGCCAGCAGCTTAGTGGCCACGGGACTAGCGGGGGGCCCTACTCGTGAGCAGTTCTTC
CDR3 protein: CASSLVATGLAGGPTREQFF

D gene: .
J gene: TRBJ1-1
clone size: .
V gene: TRBV2
CDR3 DNA: TGTGCCTCGTTGGCGGGTTTCGGCACTGAAGCTTTCTTT
CDR3 protein: CASLAGFGTEAFF

D gene: TRBD1
J gene: TRBJ1-1
clone size: few
V gene: TRBV29-1
CDR3 DNA: TGCAGCATTGCAGGTTTAGGGGGCGGGTGGACTGAAGCTTTCTTT
CDR3 protein: CSIAGLGGGWTEAFF

D gene: TRBD2
J gene: TRBJ2-3
clone size: few
V gene: TRBV5-1
CDR3 DNA: TGCGCCAGCGTATTAGCGGGGGAAAGCACAGATACGCAGTATTTT
CDR3 protein: CASVLAGESTDTQYF

D gene: .
J gene: TRBJ2-6
clone size: .
V gene: TRBV7-9
CDR3 DNA: TGTGCCAGCAGCGCCCATGCCAGGGGCTTAAGGTCTGGGGCCAACGTCCTGACTTTC
CDR3 protein: CASSAHARGLRSGANVLTF

D gene: TRBD1
J gene: TRBJ2-6
clone size: many
V gene: TRBV5-1
CDR3 DNA: TGCGCCAGCAGCGGGGACAGGGCCCAAGTTTCTGGGGCCAACGTCCTGACTTTC
CDR3 protein: CASSGDRAQVSGANVLTF

D gene: .
J gene: TRBJ1-1
clone size: .
V gene: TRBV5-1
CDR3 DNA: TGCGCCAGCAGCTTGAGTGGGACGGGGAACACTGAAGCTTTCTTT
CDR3 protein: CASSLSGTGNTEAFF

D gene: TRBD1
J gene: TRBJ2-4
clone size: many
V gene: TRBV27
CDR3 DNA: TGTGCCAGCATGCGGGGGACAGGGGAAAACATTCAGTACTTC
CDR3 protein: CASMRGTGENIQYF

D gene: .
J gene: TRBJ1-1
clone size: many
V gene: TRBV12-3/TRBV12-4
CDR3 DNA: TGTGCCAGCAGTGGCATTGGTGTGTTAGGAGCTTTCTTT
CDR3 protein: CASSGIGVLGAFF

D gene: TRBD1
J gene: TRBJ1-2
clone size: .
V gene: TRBV7-9
CDR3 DNA: TGTGCCAGCAGCCCGTTCGCAGGGGGCGATGGCTACACCTTC
CDR3 protein: CASSPFAGGDGYTF

D gene: .
J gene: TRBJ2-7
clone size: .
V gene: TRBV2
CDR3 DNA: TGTGCCAGCAGTATGGGACAACTGCTTGATTACGAGCAGTACTTC
CDR3 protein: CASSMGQLLDYEQYF

D gene: TRBD2
J gene: TRBJ2-5
clone size: .
V gene: TRBV27
CDR3 DNA: TGTGCCAGCACCTTCCGAGCGGGGGCGTCCAAAGAGACCCAGTACTTC
CDR3 protein: CASTFRAGASKETQYF

D gene: TRBD1
J gene: TRBJ2-5
clone size: few
V gene: TRBV12-3/TRBV12-4
CDR3 DNA: TGTGCCAGCAGTTTTAACAGGGGCGTTGGGGAGACCCAGTACTTC
CDR3 protein: CASSFNRGVGETQYF

D gene: .
J gene: TRBJ1-5
clone size: once
V gene: TRBV4-1
CDR3 DNA: TGCGCCAGCAGCCAAGGAGGATTGGGGCAGCCCCAGCATTTT
CDR3 protein: CASSQGGLGQPQHF

D gene: TRBD1
J gene: TRBJ2-7
clone size: .
V gene: TRBV5-6
CDR3 DNA: TGTGCCAGCAGCTTGCCGGGACAGGGTTCCGAGCAGTACTTC
CDR3 protein: CASSLPGQGSEQYF

D gene: .
J gene: TRBJ1-3
clone size: .
V gene: TRBV7-9
CDR3 DNA: TGTGCCAGCAGCTCCGGACTACTCTCTGGAAACACCATATATTTT
CDR3 protein: CASSSGLLSGNTIYF